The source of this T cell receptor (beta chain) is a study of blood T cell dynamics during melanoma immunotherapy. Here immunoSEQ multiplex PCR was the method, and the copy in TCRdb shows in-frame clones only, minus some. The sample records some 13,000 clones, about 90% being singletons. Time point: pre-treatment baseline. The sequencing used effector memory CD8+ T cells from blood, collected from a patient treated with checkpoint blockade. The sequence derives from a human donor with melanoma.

The CDR3 sequence: CAISEAGQGALETQYF. The CDR3 DNA is TGTGCCATCAGTGAAGCGGGACAGGGGGCATTGGAGACCCAGTACTTC. The rearrangement links TRBV10-3 to TRBJ2-5, with 12 bases identical to TRBD1. Trimming cost V 3 bases and J 5 bases; bases outside gene matches: 7. Germline V gene sequence: CDR1 ENHRY, CDR2 SYGVKD. This CDR3 has 16 residues.